The 17 T cell receptor beta chains below come from one sample, sequenced in a study of regulatory T cells in long-lasting Graves disease. This sample's time point: newly diagnosed GD, antithyroid drugs for less than 3 months. Extracted PBMC RNA gave rise to the TCR library. Investigators prepared the TCR beta libraries by applying iRepertoire HTBI primers and Arm-PCR of CDR3 regions. TCRdb independently ran MiXCR on the multiplex PCR reads; one entry per CDR3 protein. Here the sample spans hundreds of thousands of distinct CDR3 sequences, roughly 16% being singletons. The same specimen was also included in a second study, on T cells in Graves' hyperthyroidism and ophthalmopathy.

The sample was peripheral blood mononuclear cells (PBMCs), taken at new diagnosis, from a patient treated with antithyroid drugs. All receptors derive from a woman in her 30s with Graves disease.

This clonotype was found many times. This chain connects TRBV7-9 to TRBJ2-1; D ambiguous. The V gene's germline CDR1 is SEHNR and CDR2 FQNEAQ (reference sequence). The CDR3 has 15 amino acids. The V end lost 1 base, the J end lost 8 bases, and 15 bases lay between the germline ends. In DNA form, the CDR3 reads TGTGCCAGCAGCTTAGATAGGGCAGGTCGGGATGAGCAGTTCTTC. Protein: CASSLDRAGRDEQFF. Filled out from reference TRBV7-9 and TRBJ2-1, the complete variable domain reads DTGVSQNPRHKITKRGQNVTFRCDPISEHNRLYWYRQTLGQGPEFLTYFQNEAQLEKSRLLSDRFSAERPKGSFSTLEIQRTEQGDSAMYLCASSLDRAGRDEQFFGPGTRLTVL.

This clonotype showed up many times. The chain combines TRBV3-1 with TRBJ1-1; tentatively, D is TRBD1 (5 bases). V was clipped by 2 bases and J by 1 base, with 8 bases between them. Germline V gene data show CDR1 as LGHDT and CDR2 as YNNKEL (reference sequence). The CDR3 loop spans 14 amino acids. This CDR3 is CASSQRGGNTEAFF. Written as DNA, the CDR3 is TGTGCCAGCAGCCAAAGGGGTGGGAACACTGAAGCTTTCTTT.

This clonotype was seen a handful of times. The chain employs TRBV11-2 and TRBJ2-3; D gene unclear. V dropped 5 bases and J dropped 2 bases, with 17 bases sitting between them. Germline CDR1 is SGHAT and CDR2 is FQNNGV. This CDR3 is built from 16 residues. The CDR3 DNA sequence: TGTGCCAGCAGCCGCACTCTTCAATTTTCCACAGATACGCAGTATTTT. It codes for CASSRTLQFSTDTQYF.

This chain uses TRBV25-1 with TRBJ2-1; 13 bases align to TRBD2. V lost 8 bases to trimming and J lost 0 bases; unmatched junction nucleotides: 7. Germline CDR1 is MGHDK and CDR2 is SYGVNS. CDR3 length: 17 residues. The DNA for the CDR3 is TGTGCCAGCGTAAGTAGGACTAGCGGGAGCTCCTACAATGAGCAGTTCTTC. Translating it yields CASVSRTSGSSYNEQFF.

V is TRBV5-1 and J is TRBJ2-1; D gene uncertain. Trimming removed 1 base at V and 0 bases at J, with 11 bases between. Germline V gives CDR1 SGHRS, CDR2 YFSETQ. This CDR3 is built from 16 residues. CDR3 amino acids: CASSLQVLSSYNEQFF. In nucleotides, the CDR3 is TGCGCCAGCAGCTTGCAAGTCCTTAGCTCCTACAATGAGCAGTTCTTC. The variable domain in full, with the rest retrieved from reference TRBV5-1 and TRBJ2-1, is KAGVTQTPRYLIKTRGQQVTLSCSPISGHRSVSWYQQTPGQGLQFLFEYFSETQRNKGNFPGRFSGRQFSNSRSEMNVSTLELGDSALYLCASSLQVLSSYNEQFFGPGTRLTVL.

The rearrangement links TRBV7-2 to TRBJ2-7; TRBD2 aligns across 9 bases. This CDR3 contains 13 residues. CDR1 is SGHTA, CDR2 FQGNSA, per germline. V lost 7 bases to trimming and J lost 4 bases; unmatched junction nucleotides: 5. The CDR3 region is CASTAGGRYEQYF. As DNA, the CDR3 is TGTGCCAGCACAGCGGGAGGACGGTACGAGCAGTACTTC.

The table lists this clonotype with a few counts. The chain carries TRBV28 and TRBJ2-7; the D is unclear. Germline values: CDR1 MDHEN, CDR2 SYDVKM. The CDR3 has 12 residues. V shed 7 bases and J shed 3 bases, with 10 bases lying between them. In DNA, the CDR3 is TGTGCCAGCATGGGGAATCGCTACGAGCAGTACTTC. Its translation is CASMGNRYEQYF. Using reference TRBV28 and TRBJ2-7 for the parts outside the CDR3, the full variable domain is DVKVTQSSRYLVKRTGEKVFLECVQDMDHENMFWYRQDPGLGLRLIYFSYDVKMKEKGDIPEGYSVSREKKERFSLILESASTNQTSMYLCASMGNRYEQYFGPGTRLTVT.

Many counts were recorded for this clonotype. The chain uses TRBV27 and TRBJ1-4; D is unresolved. The germline V gene has CDR1 MNHEY and CDR2 SMNVEV (reference sequence). This CDR3 is built from 13 residues. Between the trimmed V and J ends, which lost 6 bases and 11 bases, there was a span of 16 bases. The CDR3 DNA follows: TGTGCCAGCAGGGCATTGAGCAGAGGGAAACTGTTTTTT. Residues: CASRALSRGKLFF.

In this sample, this clonotype turned up many times. The CDR3 loop is CASSSTRLAGPVLQETQYF. The CDR3 DNA reads TGTGCCAGCAGCTCCACCCGACTAGCGGGTCCGGTACTTCAAGAGACCCAGTACTTC. The rearrangement links TRBV7-9 to TRBJ2-5; TRBD2 agrees at 10 bases. Germline V gives CDR1 SEHNR, CDR2 FQNEAQ (reference sequence). The V gene end was trimmed by 4 bases and the J gene end by 2 bases; junction bases not matched to a gene: 16. The CDR3 spans 19 residues.

Only a few counts were recorded for this clonotype. One end of the junction does not line up with germline, which may come from a read error. V usage is TRBV19 and J usage is TRBJ2-1, with D unclear. Germline loops: CDR1 LNHDA, CDR2 SQIVND (reference sequence). CDR3 length equals 18 residues. CDR3 residues: CTSSIDPSKGKEDNEQFF. The CDR3, as DNA: TGTACCAGTAGTATAGATCCATCTAAGGGCAAGGAAGACAATGAGCAGTTCTTC.

A note on this clonotype: Compared with germline, one end of the junction differs, possibly owing to a read error. CDR3 region: CASSDSKGFLYF. Written as DNA, the CDR3 is TGTGCCAGCAGTGACTCGAAGGGTTTTTTGTATTTT. The chain links TRBV6-2 or TRBV6-3 to TRBJ1-5; D gene ambiguous. Germline CDR1 reads MNHEY; CDR2 reads SVGEGT. This CDR3 is built from 12 residues.

This clonotype was found many times. DNA of the CDR3: TGTGCCAGCAGCCCCCAAGGGGCTAGCTCCTACGAGCAGTACTTC. This translates into CASSPQGASSYEQYF. This rearrangement joins TRBV7-3 to TRBJ2-7; D perhaps matches TRBD1 (5 bases). The germline V gene has CDR1 SGHTA and CDR2 FQGTGA. Trimming took 5 bases from V and 0 from J, leaving 14 bases between them. The CDR3 sequence is 15 residues long.

The genes are TRBV24-1 and TRBJ2-7; tentatively, D is TRBD2 (5 bases). Germline lookup yields CDR1 KGHDR and CDR2 SFDVKD. The CDR3 loop spans 14 amino acids. Trimming pared 7 bases from V and 2 bases from J, leaving 14 bases between. The CDR3 sequence: CATRSGGPAYEQYF. The DNA of the CDR3 is TGTGCCACCAGATCCGGCGGGCCTGCCTACGAGCAGTACTTC.

This clonotype was recorded a few times. The chain recombines TRBV25-1 with TRBJ2-1, with 7 positions matching TRBD2. The CDR3 length is 15 residues. Germline CDR1 MGHDK, CDR2 SYGVNS. The trim removed 4 bases at V and 2 bases at J, leaving 5 bases unmatched. The DNA of the CDR3 is TGTGCCAGCAGTGGTCGGGAGGACCCCTACAATGAGCAGTTCTTC. Translated: CASSGREDPYNEQFF.

V gene TRBV20-1 combines with J gene TRBJ1-6; D is perhaps TRBD1 (6 bases). Germline assignment: CDR1 DFQATT and CDR2 SNEGSKA (reference sequence). V lost 0 bases, J lost 6 bases, and 12 bases lay in between. The CDR3 covers 15 residues. CDR3: CSAREETGINSPLHF. The CDR3 bases are TGCAGTGCTAGAGAGGAGACAGGAATTAATTCACCCCTCCACTTT.

Only a few counts were recorded for this clonotype. The J gene is TRBJ1-4, the V gene TRBV28, with TRBD1 as a possible D gene (5 bases). Trimming left V 6 bases short and J 13 bases short, with 12 bases between. CDR3 length: 11 residues. The germline V gene encodes CDR1 MDHEN and CDR2 SYDVKM. The CDR3 DNA is TGTGCCAGCAGGAAAATTCAGGGACTGTTTTTT. This translates into CASRKIQGLFF.

This clonotype was seen repeatedly, ten times or more. V usage is TRBV11-2 and J usage is TRBJ2-7, with D hard to call. The germline CDR1 and CDR2 sequences are SGHAT and FQNNGV. CDR3 length: 14 residues. Trimming removed 5 bases from V and 1 base from J, with 12 bases in between. The CDR3 DNA follows: TGTGCCAGCAGCAGGTCGGACGGATCCTACGAGCAGTACTTC. It specifies CASSRSDGSYEQYF.